A selection of T cell receptor beta chains follows, all from one sample in a study of blood T cell repertoires in COVID-19. The data were produced by immunoSEQ multiplex PCR, yet TCRdb's version contains in-frame clones alone and is incomplete. This sample carries about 200,000 clones, over 80% of them seen once, and the ten largest clones take approximately 30%. Source material: peripheral blood. The receptors were gathered from a man in his forties with acute or convalescent COVID-19. Each CDR3 is given with its conserved first and last residue. A D gene is named only where the DNA matches it firmly. Part of the rows lack a size; the others show once, few, many or a class for expanded clones.

cdr3_nt: TGTGCCAGCAGCCCCCAACCCGGGACGGGGAGGGGTCAGCCCCAGCATTTT
cdr3_aa: CASSPQPGTGRGQPQHF
d_call: .
v_call: TRBV4-2
j_call: TRBJ1-5
clone_size: few

cdr3_nt: TGTGCCAGCAGTCGGGACAGGGGGTACGGAAACACCATATATTTT
cdr3_aa: CASSRDRGYGNTIYF
d_call: TRBD1
v_call: TRBV7-9
j_call: TRBJ1-3
clone_size: .

cdr3_nt: TGCGCCAGAAGTGTGGGACTAGCGGACTACAATGAGCAGTTCTTC
cdr3_aa: CARSVGLADYNEQFF
d_call: TRBD2
v_call: TRBV10-1
j_call: TRBJ2-1
clone_size: .

cdr3_nt: TGCGCCAGCAGCTTGTTTGCGGGAGGGCGCAATGAGCAGTTCTTC
cdr3_aa: CASSLFAGGRNEQFF
d_call: TRBD2
v_call: TRBV5-1
j_call: TRBJ2-1
clone_size: .

cdr3_nt: TGTGCCAGCTCACCCCAAGAGAACAGGGGGCTCTATGGCTACACCTTC
cdr3_aa: CASSPQENRGLYGYTF
d_call: TRBD1
v_call: TRBV18
j_call: TRBJ1-2
clone_size: .

cdr3_nt: TGTGCCAGTCAAGTTCTTGGGGGACAGACGTACAATGAGCAGTTCTTC
cdr3_aa: CASQVLGGQTYNEQFF
d_call: TRBD1
v_call: TRBV19
j_call: TRBJ2-1
clone_size: .

cdr3_nt: TGTGCCAGCAGCTGGGGGGACAGTCGACGGGGTTCACCCCTCCACTTT
cdr3_aa: CASSWGDSRRGSPLHF
d_call: TRBD1
v_call: TRBV5-8
j_call: TRBJ1-6
clone_size: .

cdr3_nt: TGTGCCAGCAGTTACGGACTAGCGGGAGTCGGGAAGACCCAGTACTTC
cdr3_aa: CASSYGLAGVGKTQYF
d_call: TRBD2
v_call: TRBV6-2/TRBV6-3
j_call: TRBJ2-5
clone_size: once

cdr3_nt: TGTGCCAGCAGCCTAAGGAAGTTGACAGGGGCTGAAGCTTTCTTT
cdr3_aa: CASSLRKLTGAEAFF
d_call: TRBD1
v_call: TRBV7-2
j_call: TRBJ1-1
clone_size: .

cdr3_nt: TGCAGTGCCGAAACTACAGATACGCAGTATTTT
cdr3_aa: CSAETTDTQYF
d_call: .
v_call: TRBV20-1
j_call: TRBJ2-3
clone_size: many

cdr3_nt: TGTGCCAGCAGCCTCGGCGGGAGCCACGAGCAGTACTTC
cdr3_aa: CASSLGGSHEQYF
d_call: TRBD2
v_call: TRBV5-4
j_call: TRBJ2-7
clone_size: .

cdr3_nt: TGTGCCAGCAGCTTCGGACAGGGGAACGCAGATACGCAGTATTTT
cdr3_aa: CASSFGQGNADTQYF
d_call: TRBD1
v_call: TRBV5-6
j_call: TRBJ2-3
clone_size: .

cdr3_nt: TGTGCAAGTCGCTTAGCGAAACGGGGAACGGGTGAGCAGTACTTC
cdr3_aa: CASRLAKRGTGEQYF
d_call: .
v_call: TRBV12-2
j_call: TRBJ2-7
clone_size: .

cdr3_nt: TGTGCCAGTAGTTTCCAAACAGGCCTCTCTGGGGCCAACGTCCTGACTTTC
cdr3_aa: CASSFQTGLSGANVLTF
d_call: .
v_call: TRBV19
j_call: TRBJ2-6
clone_size: once

cdr3_nt: TGTGCCAGCTTCCGGGACAGCCAACAAGAGACCCAGTACTTC
cdr3_aa: CASFRDSQQETQYF
d_call: TRBD1
v_call: TRBV5-8
j_call: TRBJ2-5
clone_size: .